These T cell receptor beta chains were read from a single sample in a study of blood T cell repertoires in COVID-19. Clones were read by immunoSEQ multiplex PCR, and TCRdb kept only the in-frame ones, dropping some. The sample contains more than 250,000 clones, 88% of which appear only once. Sequenced sample: peripheral blood. The receptor set was obtained from a woman in her thirties with COVID-19, enrolled during active disease. Each CDR3 is given with its conserved first and last residue. Each record gives: CDR3 length, J gene, V gene, D gene, clone size, CDR3 DNA, CDR3 protein. A D gene is named only where the DNA matches it firmly. Expanded clones get a size class; other rows say once, few or many, or leave the size out.

cdr3_length: 15; j_call: TRBJ1-2; v_call: TRBV27; d_call: NA; clone_size: NA; cdr3_nt: TGTGCCAGCAGTTTATCGGGGGGGGGTTCGTCTGGCTACACCTTC; cdr3_aa: CASSLSGGGSSGYTF
cdr3_length: 13; j_call: TRBJ1-1; v_call: TRBV6-5; d_call: NA; clone_size: NA; cdr3_nt: TGTGCCAGCTCCAGGGGCTTCGGGACTGAAGCTTTCTTT; cdr3_aa: CASSRGFGTEAFF
cdr3_length: 17; j_call: TRBJ1-4; v_call: TRBV28; d_call: TRBD1; clone_size: once; cdr3_nt: TGTGCCAGCAGTCCGGGACAGGGGGCGCAAGGTAATGAAAAACTGTTTTTT; cdr3_aa: CASSPGQGAQGNEKLFF
cdr3_length: 16; j_call: TRBJ1-5; v_call: TRBV6-7; d_call: NA; clone_size: NA; cdr3_nt: TGTGCCAGCAGTTCCAGGGTCGCGGCGGGCAATCAGCCCCAGCATTTT; cdr3_aa: CASSSRVAAGNQPQHF
cdr3_length: 16; j_call: TRBJ2-3; v_call: TRBV7-8; d_call: TRBD2; clone_size: NA; cdr3_nt: TGTGCCACCCGAGAACTAGCGGGGGGCCGCACAGATACGCAGTATTTT; cdr3_aa: CATRELAGGRTDTQYF
cdr3_length: 16; j_call: TRBJ2-5; v_call: TRBV29-1; d_call: TRBD2; clone_size: NA; cdr3_nt: TGCAGCGCTTGCCCGAAGGCTAGCGGGACCCAAGAGACCCAGTACTTC; cdr3_aa: CSACPKASGTQETQYF
cdr3_length: 11; j_call: TRBJ2-5; v_call: TRBV2; d_call: NA; clone_size: NA; cdr3_nt: TGTGCCAGCATAGGAGGAGAGACCCAGTACTTC; cdr3_aa: CASIGGETQYF
cdr3_length: 16; j_call: TRBJ2-1; v_call: TRBV5-1; d_call: TRBD2; clone_size: once; cdr3_nt: TGCGCCAGCAGCTCCTCCACTAGCGGGGCCTACAATGAGCAGTTCTTC; cdr3_aa: CASSSSTSGAYNEQFF
cdr3_length: 13; j_call: TRBJ1-1; v_call: TRBV29-1; d_call: NA; clone_size: NA; cdr3_nt: TGCAGCGTTGAACGAGACAAGAACACTGAAGCTTTCTTT; cdr3_aa: CSVERDKNTEAFF
cdr3_length: 15; j_call: TRBJ1-1; v_call: TRBV5-1; d_call: NA; clone_size: NA; cdr3_nt: TGCGCCAGCAGCCCCGGGAACGGTCTGAACACTGAAGCTTTCTTT; cdr3_aa: CASSPGNGLNTEAFF
cdr3_length: 15; j_call: TRBJ1-2; v_call: TRBV4-2; d_call: TRBD1; clone_size: NA; cdr3_nt: TGTGCCAGCAGCCAAGAAGGCAGGGGGCGGTTAGGCTACACCTTC; cdr3_aa: CASSQEGRGRLGYTF
cdr3_length: 14; j_call: TRBJ1-3; v_call: TRBV27; d_call: NA; clone_size: few; cdr3_nt: TGTGCCAGCAGTTCTGGAACAGGGCGGAACACCATATATTTT; cdr3_aa: CASSSGTGRNTIYF